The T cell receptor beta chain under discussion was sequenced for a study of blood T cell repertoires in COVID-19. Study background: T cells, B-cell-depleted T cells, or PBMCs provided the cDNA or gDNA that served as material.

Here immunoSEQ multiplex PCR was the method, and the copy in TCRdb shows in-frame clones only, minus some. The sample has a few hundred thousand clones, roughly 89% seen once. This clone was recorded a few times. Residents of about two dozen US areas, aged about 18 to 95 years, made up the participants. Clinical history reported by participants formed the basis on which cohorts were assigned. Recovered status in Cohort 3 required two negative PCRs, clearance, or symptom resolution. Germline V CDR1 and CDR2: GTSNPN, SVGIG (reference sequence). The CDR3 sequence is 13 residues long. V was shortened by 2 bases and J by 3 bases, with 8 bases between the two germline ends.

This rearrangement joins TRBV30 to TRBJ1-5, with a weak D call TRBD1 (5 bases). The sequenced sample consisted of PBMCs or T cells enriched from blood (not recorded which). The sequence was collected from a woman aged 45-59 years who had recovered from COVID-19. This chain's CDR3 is CAWSRGNNQPQHF. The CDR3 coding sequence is TGTGCCTGGAGTAGGGGTAACAATCAGCCCCAGCATTTT.